This TCR beta chain comes out of a study of beta chain features in type 1 diabetes. Across the study: Over all samples combined, around 110 million sorted cells were examined.

Study-wide points: Sequencing from cDNA could over-represent high-TCR-expressing cells. Junctions at VDJ sites from type 1 diabetes patients had fewer insertions and more deletions. Shortening that was moderate but significant affected the TCRB CDR3s of Type 1 diabetes patients in all four CD4+ subsets.

Once sorted, every population was more than 98% pure. This clone was observed a handful of times. Its antigen is unknown. Expressed TCRB transcripts were sequenced because the entire RNA isolate underwent reverse transcription. The protocol was immunoSEQ multiplex PCR, while the TCRdb copy is restricted to in-frame clones and leaves out a portion. The sample lists about 170,000 clones, 7% to 9% seen once, with around 0.5% in the top ten. The sequence was collected from a man aged 18-30 years with type 1 diabetes. Source material: central memory CD4+ T cells from blood.

CDR3 sequence (DNA): TGTGCCAGCAGCTTGGCTCTAGCTGGGGTCAATGAGCAGTTCTTC. Its translation: CASSLALAGVNEQFF. The chain couples TRBV5-4 to TRBJ2-1, with a weak D call TRBD2 (5 bases). V gave up 0 bases and J gave up 6 bases, with 13 bases separating them. Looked up from germline, CDR1 is SGHNT and CDR2 is YYREEE (reference sequence). There are 15 residues in the CDR3.